Presented here are 22 T cell receptor beta chains from one specimen sequenced in a study of blood T cell repertoires in COVID-19. This table comes from immunoSEQ multiplex PCR, and its TCRdb copy is limited to in-frame clones, with some not included. Of over 85,000 clones in the sample, about 91% were seen once. The sequencing input was peripheral blood. The receptors derive from a young man with acute or convalescent COVID-19.

J is TRBJ2-6 and V is TRBV19; no clear D gene. The length of the CDR3 is 16 residues. V lost 3 bases, J lost 0 bases, and 9 bases lay in between. From germline, CDR1 is LNHDA and CDR2 SQIVND (reference sequence). CDR3 region: CASSMIGFSGANVLTF. CDR3 nucleotides: TGTGCCAGTAGTATGATCGGTTTCTCTGGGGCCAACGTCCTGACTTTC.

The rearrangement joins TRBV10-3 to TRBJ2-7; possibly TRBD2 for D (5 bases). The CDR3 consists of 17 residues. The germline V and J ends were trimmed by 3 bases and 0 bases, with 18 bases remaining between them. The V gene's germline CDR1 is ENHRY and CDR2 SYGVKD. The DNA of the CDR3 is TGTGCCATCAGTGACCTGTCCTCAGGAACTAGCTCCTACGAGCAGTACTTC. It specifies CAISDLSSGTSSYEQYF.

This rearrangement joins TRBV7-8 to TRBJ1-2; D not resolved. CDR3 length: 12 amino acids. Trimming removed 1 base at V and 5 bases at J, with 5 bases between. The germline gives CDR1 SGHVS, CDR2 FQNEAQ. CDR3 nucleotide sequence: TGTGCCAGCAGCTTAGACGGTTATGGCTACACCTTC. This codes for CASSLDGYGYTF.

This clone was detected only once. The chain links TRBV9 to TRBJ1-3, with 7 nucleotides matching TRBD1. Germline CDR1 SGDLS, CDR2 YYNGEE. This CDR3 has 16 amino acids. V lost 2 bases, J lost 0 bases, and 5 bases stayed unmatched. CDR3 DNA: TGTGCCAGCAGCGTTAGACAGGGCGACTCTGGAAACACCATATATTTT. Translated, it gives CASSVRQGDSGNTIYF.

The chain's CDR3 is CAWRSGLGSPLHF. Here the CDR3 DNA reads TGTGCCTGGAGGTCGGGTCTAGGTTCGCCCCTCCACTTT. The rearrangement joins TRBV30 to TRBJ1-6; D remains unclear. CDR3 length equals 13 residues. The V end was cut by 3 bases, the J end by 13 bases, with 16 bases between. Germline V gives CDR1 GTSNPN, CDR2 SVGIG (reference sequence).

The chain has TRBV24-1 and TRBJ2-1; 8 nucleotides match TRBD2. The germline V gene has CDR1 KGHDR and CDR2 SFDVKD. J was trimmed by 8 bases and V by 4 bases; bases with no gene match: 6. The CDR3 is made up of 14 amino acids. CDR3 amino acids: CATSEERELDEQFF. The CDR3 bases are TGTGCCACCAGTGAGGAGCGGGAGTTGGATGAGCAGTTCTTC.

The chain is built from TRBV2 and TRBJ1-1; perhaps TRBD1 as D (5 bases). CDR3 length: 12 amino acids. CDR1 is SNHLY and CDR2 is FYNNEI in the germline V gene. V lost 3 bases, J lost 11 bases, and 13 bases lay in between. The CDR3 region is CASSEQGLYAFF. The CDR3, as DNA: TGTGCCAGCAGTGAGCAGGGCCTCTACGCTTTCTTT. Using reference TRBV2 and TRBJ1-1 for the parts outside the CDR3, the full variable domain is EPEVTQTPSHQVTQMGQEVILRCVPISNHLYFYWYRQILGQKVEFLVSFYNNEISEKSEIFDDQFSVERPDGSNFTLKIRSTKLEDSAMYFCASSEQGLYAFFGQGTRLTVV.

V and J are TRBV9 and TRBJ1-4; unclear D gene. Germline CDR1 is SGDLS and CDR2 is YYNGEE. Trimming left V 0 bases short and J 8 bases short, with 11 bases between. The CDR3 contains 14 residues. CDR3: CASSVGSGQEKLFF. DNA of the CDR3: TGTGCCAGCAGCGTAGGGAGTGGTCAAGAAAAACTGTTTTTT.

The rearrangement joins TRBV27 to TRBJ2-1, with D perhaps matching TRBD1 (5 bases). Per germline, CDR1 MNHEY and CDR2 SMNVEV (reference sequence). V shed 3 bases and J shed 5 bases, with 11 bases lying between them. The CDR3 is 14 amino acids. The CDR3 region has the DNA TGTGCCAGCAGTTTCTCGGACACTAACAATGAGCAGTTCTTC. Its protein product is CASSFSDTNNEQFF.

This rearrangement joins TRBV6-5 to TRBJ2-1, with 9 bases aligning to TRBD2. The trim removed 3 bases at V and 6 bases at J, leaving 6 bases unmatched. Per the germline V gene, CDR1 is MNHEY and CDR2 is SVGAGI. This CDR3 contains 15 residues. In nucleotides, the CDR3 is TGTGCCAGCAGTTATTTAGCGGGGGTAACCAATGAGCAGTTCTTC. Residues: CASSYLAGVTNEQFF.

This sequence joins TRBV11-3 and TRBJ1-1; no definite D call. Germline V gene data show CDR1 as SGHNT and CDR2 as YENEEA. The CDR3 spans 12 residues. Trimming pared 6 bases from V and 0 bases from J, leaving 5 bases between. CDR3 residues: CASSSMNTEAFF. CDR3 nucleotide sequence: TGTGCCAGCAGTAGCATGAACACTGAAGCTTTCTTT.

The gene calls are TRBV10-3 and TRBJ1-3, with 8 bases fitting TRBD1. Germline values: CDR1 ENHRY, CDR2 SYGVKD. The CDR3 covers 15 residues. The V and J ends lost 2 bases and 6 bases, in that order; junction bases with no gene match: 6. CDR3 residues: CAISEDRGRENTIYF. The CDR3 nucleotides are TGTGCCATCAGTGAGGACAGGGGTAGAGAAAACACCATATATTTT.

The table lists this clone with a count of one. The chain employs TRBV18 and TRBJ2-5; 9 bases align to TRBD1. The CDR3 consists of 14 residues. Germline-derived CDR1 and CDR2 are KGHSH and LQKENI. The J segment lost 5 bases and the V segment lost 2 bases, leaving 3 bases of the junction unmatched. CDR3 loop: CASSPGTGLETQYF. In DNA form, the CDR3 reads TGTGCCAGCTCACCAGGGACAGGGTTGGAGACCCAGTACTTC.

This clone was counted a single time. V is TRBV12-3 or TRBV12-4 and J is TRBJ2-4; possibly TRBD1 for D (5 bases). This CDR3 is 13 amino acids long. V lost 5 bases and J lost 3, with 8 bases in between. Here the CDR3 reads CASSPDSKNIQYF. The CDR3 bases are TGTGCCAGCAGTCCTGACAGCAAAAACATTCAGTACTTC.

V gene TRBV25-1 combines with J gene TRBJ1-3; TRBD1 matches 9 bases. V dropped 6 bases and J dropped 1; count of bases not matched to a gene: 7. Germline V gene lookup returns CDR1 MGHDK and CDR2 SYGVNS. The CDR3 spans 16 residues. CDR3 sequence reads: CASSPDRGFSGNTIYF. The CDR3, as DNA: TGTGCCAGCAGCCCGGACAGGGGATTTTCTGGAAACACCATATATTTT. The variable domain in full, with the rest retrieved from reference TRBV25-1 and TRBJ1-3, is EADIYQTPRYLVIGTGKKITLECSQTMGHDKMYWYQQDPGMELHLIHYSYGVNSTEKGDLSSESTVSRIRTEHFPLTLESARPSHTSQYLCASSPDRGFSGNTIYFGEGSWLTVV.

The genes are TRBV7-2 and TRBJ2-7, with 9 bases identical to TRBD1. The CDR3 has 15 residues. Germline V gene lookup returns CDR1 SGHTA and CDR2 FQGNSA. The V gene end was trimmed by 5 bases and the J gene end by 4 bases; junction bases not matched to a gene: 9. The CDR3 sequence: CASSRLGTGIYEQYF. The CDR3 DNA reads TGTGCCAGCAGCCGGTTGGGGACAGGGATTTACGAGCAGTACTTC.

The chain recombines TRBV18 with TRBJ2-7; TRBD2 matches 7 bases. The CDR3 consists of 14 residues. V shed 3 bases and J 0 bases; nucleotides not matched to a gene: 2. The germline CDR1 and CDR2 sequences are KGHSH and LQKENI. The CDR3 protein is CASSPLAASYEQYF. CDR3 DNA: TGTGCCAGCTCACCCCTAGCGGCCTCCTACGAGCAGTACTTC.

The CDR3 protein is CASSQGQGFNYGYTF. The CDR3 DNA reads as TGTGCCAGCAGCCAAGGACAGGGATTTAACTATGGCTACACCTTC. V is TRBV3-1 (or the pseudogene TRBV3-2) and J is TRBJ1-2; 7 nucleotides match TRBD1. Germline trimming cut 1 base from V and 1 base from J; bases unmatched to any gene: 3. The germline V gene has CDR1 LGHDT and CDR2 YNNKEL (reference sequence). The CDR3 is made up of 15 amino acids.

Here the CDR3 DNA reads TGCAGCGTTGTAGGGCCCCATGGGGCCCCCATCACTGAAGCTTTCTTT. Translated, it gives CSVVGPHGAPITEAFF. This sequence joins TRBV29-1 and TRBJ1-1; perhaps TRBD1 as D (5 bases). V lost 4 bases and J lost 4, with 22 bases in between. Germline values: CDR1 SQVTM, CDR2 ANQGSEA. CDR3 length: 16 amino acids.

CDR3 sequence reads: CASSEYGAGEDGYTF. In nucleotides, the CDR3 is TGTGCCAGCAGTGAGTATGGGGCCGGCGAGGATGGCTACACCTTC. The genes are TRBV6-1 and TRBJ1-2, with a tentative D call TRBD1 (5 bases). There are 15 residues in the CDR3. From germline, CDR1 is MNHNS and CDR2 SASEGT. Between the trimmed V and J ends, which lost 3 bases and 6 bases, there was a span of 17 bases.

The V gene is TRBV14, the J gene TRBJ2-2; 9 bases match TRBD1. The length of the CDR3 is 16 residues. CDR1 and CDR2 (germline): SGHDN, FVKESK. Trimming removed 4 bases from V and 0 bases from J; junction bases left unmatched: 3. The chain's CDR3 is CASSPGQGTNTGELFF. The CDR3 DNA follows: TGTGCCAGCAGCCCCGGACAGGGGACGAACACCGGGGAGCTGTTTTTT.

The J gene is TRBJ1-5, the V gene TRBV6-5; 7 bases line up with TRBD1. The CDR3 covers 14 residues. Germline CDR1 is MNHEY and CDR2 is SVGAGI. Losses at the gene ends were 5 bases for V and 2 bases for J; bases not matched to a gene: 3. Written as DNA, the CDR3 is TGTGCCAGCAGTCTTGGGACAGGCAATCAGCCCCAGCATTTT. Translating it yields CASSLGTGNQPQHF.